This passage covers 10 T cell receptor beta chains from one sample sequenced in a study of T cells in localized non-small cell lung cancer (dated by TCRdb to between 2020 and 2021). The library was obtained by the immunoSEQ multiplex PCR assay. Entries here come from immuneACCESS through TCRdb and include only in-frame sequences with V and J called. Some clones fail to appear in such tables; in the studies checked, an unresolved V gene covers under half of the shortfall, and the cause of the remainder is unknown. In all, the sample holds tens of thousands of clones, and roughly 92% of those were seen once. Together, the top ten hold 0.73% of the sample. This specimen consisted of peripheral blood, obtained before any cancer treatment. The receptors shown here come from a woman aged 40-70 years with stage I lung adenocarcinoma.

This chain links TRBV19 with TRBJ1-1; D not resolved. This CDR3 is built from 13 residues. V was clipped by 0 bases and J by 3 bases, with 5 bases between them. The germline V gene has CDR1 LNHDA and CDR2 SQIVND (reference sequence). DNA of the CDR3: TGTGCCAGTAGTATAGAGGCCTACACTGAAGCTTTCTTT. Translating it yields CASSIEAYTEAFF.

The chain is built from TRBV10-2 and TRBJ2-1, with 9 bases aligning to TRBD2. The CDR3 has 15 residues. V was pared by 3 bases and J by 8 bases, with 8 bases of the junction left unmatched. In germline, CDR1 is WSHSY, CDR2 SAAADI. Written as DNA, the CDR3 is TGCGCCAGCAGTGACCGGCGGGGGGGCCCCTATGAGCAGTTCTTC. It is translated as CASSDRRGGPYEQFF.

The chain couples TRBV7-2 to TRBJ1-4; TRBD1 might be the D (6 bases). Trimming pared 2 bases from V and 3 bases from J, leaving 10 bases between. The CDR3 consists of 15 residues. CDR1 is SGHTA and CDR2 is FQGNSA in the germline V gene. CDR3 loop: CASSLSGTPNEKLFF. CDR3 coding DNA: TGTGCCAGCAGCTTATCCGGGACACCTAATGAAAAACTGTTTTTT. The whole variable domain, remainder taken from reference TRBV7-2 and TRBJ1-4, is GAGVSQSPSNKVTEKGKDVELRCDPISGHTALYWYRQSLGQGLEFLIYFQGNSAPDKSGLPSDRFSAERTGGSVSTLTIQRTQQEDSAVYLCASSLSGTPNEKLFFGSGTQLSVL.

V gene TRBV5-1 combines with J gene TRBJ2-5, with TRBD2 matching 11 bases. The germline V gene has CDR1 SGHRS and CDR2 YFSETQ. The CDR3 is 16 amino acids. V gave up 2 bases and J gave up 5 bases; unmatched junction bases: 8. In DNA form, the CDR3 reads TGCGCCAGCAGCTTCCAACCTAGCGGGGGGAGGGAGACCCAGTACTTC. Its translation is CASSFQPSGGRETQYF.

This clone was recorded only once. The rearrangement joins TRBV18 to TRBJ2-5, with TRBD1 matching over 9 bases. Trimming took 2 bases from V and 5 from J; bases not matched to a gene: 3. The germline CDR1 and CDR2 sequences are KGHSH and LQKENI. This CDR3 region has 14 residues. This CDR3 is CASSPGQGWETQYF. The CDR3 region has the DNA TGTGCCAGCTCACCAGGACAGGGGTGGGAGACCCAGTACTTC.

This chain joins TRBV19 and TRBJ2-1, with 8 bases fitting TRBD1. Looked up from germline, CDR1 is LNHDA and CDR2 is SQIVND (reference sequence). Losses at the gene ends were 5 bases for V and 0 bases for J; bases not matched to a gene: 6. The CDR3 contains 16 residues. The CDR3 nucleotides are TGTGCCAGTAGTCCCCGGACAGGGAGCTCCTACAATGAGCAGTTCTTC. It translates to CASSPRTGSSYNEQFF.

The rearrangement links TRBV9 to TRBJ1-3; D gene unclear. Trimming left V 0 bases short and J 2 bases short, with 9 bases between. CDR1 is SGDLS and CDR2 is YYNGEE in the germline V gene. This CDR3 spans 15 amino acids. The CDR3 region has the DNA TGTGCCAGCAGCGTAGATGGCAGGCCTGGAAACACCATATATTTT. Amino acids: CASSVDGRPGNTIYF.

The rearrangement links TRBV5-1 to TRBJ2-3; D unclear. Germline loops: CDR1 SGHRS, CDR2 YFSETQ. The CDR3 runs to 14 residues. With 2 bases removed from V and 4 bases from J, the gap between germline ends came to 11 bases. CDR3 bases: TGCGCCAGCAGCTTCGACAACCCGGCAGATACGCAGTATTTT. Its translation: CASSFDNPADTQYF.

The chain joins TRBV27 to TRBJ2-7; D is perhaps TRBD1 (5 bases). The CDR3 has 14 residues. Per the germline V gene, CDR1 is MNHEY and CDR2 is SMNVEV (reference sequence). Between the trimmed V and J ends, which lost 5 bases and 5 bases, there was a span of 16 bases. The CDR3 nucleotides are TGTGCCAGCAGTCCGCGACAGTTACTACACGAGCAGTACTTC. Translated, it gives CASSPRQLLHEQYF.

The chain uses TRBV9 and TRBJ2-2; D is perhaps TRBD1 (6 bases). CDR3 length: 15 amino acids. Trimming took 7 bases from V and 0 from J, leaving 13 bases between them. CDR1 is SGDLS, CDR2 YYNGEE, per germline. The CDR3 DNA reads TGTGCCAGCGGGCGACAGGCGACGAACACCGGGGAGCTGTTTTTT. The encoded protein is CASGRQATNTGELFF.